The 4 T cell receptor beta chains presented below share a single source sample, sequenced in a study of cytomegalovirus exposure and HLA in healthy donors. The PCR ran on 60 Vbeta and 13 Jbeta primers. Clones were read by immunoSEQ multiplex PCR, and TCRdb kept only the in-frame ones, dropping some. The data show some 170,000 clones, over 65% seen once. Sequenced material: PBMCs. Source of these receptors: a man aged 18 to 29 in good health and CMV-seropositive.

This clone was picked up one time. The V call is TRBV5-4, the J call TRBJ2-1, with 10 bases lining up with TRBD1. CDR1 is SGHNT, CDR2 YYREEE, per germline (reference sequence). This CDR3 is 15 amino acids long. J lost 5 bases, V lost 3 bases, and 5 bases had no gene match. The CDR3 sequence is CASSSDRGQHNEQFF. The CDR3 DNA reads TGTGCCAGCAGCTCCGACAGGGGGCAACACAATGAGCAGTTCTTC. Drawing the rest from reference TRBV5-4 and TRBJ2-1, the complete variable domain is ETGVTQSPTHLIKTRGQQVTLRCSSQSGHNTVSWYQQALGQGPQFIFQYYREEENGRGNFPPRFSGLQFPNYSSELNVNALELDDSALYLCASSSDRGQHNEQFFGPGTRLTVL.

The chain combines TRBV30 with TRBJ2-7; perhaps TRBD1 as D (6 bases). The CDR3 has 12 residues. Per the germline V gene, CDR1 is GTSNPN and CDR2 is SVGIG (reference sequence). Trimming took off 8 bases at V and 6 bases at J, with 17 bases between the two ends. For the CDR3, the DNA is TGTGCCGTTAACACAGGGTCGGGCGAGCAGTACGTC. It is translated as CAVNTGSGEQYV.

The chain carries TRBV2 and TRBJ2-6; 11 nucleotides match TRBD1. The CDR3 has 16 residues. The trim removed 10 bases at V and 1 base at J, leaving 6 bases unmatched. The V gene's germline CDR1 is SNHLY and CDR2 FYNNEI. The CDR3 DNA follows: TGTGCCATAGGACAGGGGGCAAGTTCTGGGGCCAACGTCCTGACTTTC. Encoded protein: CAIGQGASSGANVLTF.

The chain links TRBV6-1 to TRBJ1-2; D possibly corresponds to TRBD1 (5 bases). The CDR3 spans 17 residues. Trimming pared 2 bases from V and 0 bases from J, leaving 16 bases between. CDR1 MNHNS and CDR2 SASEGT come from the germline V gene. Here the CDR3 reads CASSESGRASPNYGYTF. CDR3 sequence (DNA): TGTGCCAGCAGTGAATCGGGCAGGGCCTCTCCTAACTATGGCTACACCTTC.